This T cell receptor beta chain emerged from a study of Ad26.COV2.S vaccination and SARS-CoV-2 variants. Germline assignment: CDR1 SGDLS and CDR2 YYNGEE. The CDR3 is made up of 12 amino acids. The germline V and J ends were trimmed by 0 bases and 7 bases, with 7 bases remaining between them. The assay was immunoSEQ multiplex PCR, and TCRdb's table has in-frame clones only and misses some. This sample has about 350,000 clones; 70% to 90% occur once, and the top ten carry around a tenth. Study outcomes and limitations: Relative to placebo recipients, vaccine recipients exhibited elevated spike-specific TCR breadth.

Points on this clone: Its antigen is not identified.

The sample's treatment: roughly 18 received Ad26.COV2.S at low or high dose, single or two shots; about 5 received placebo; per-sample allocation not given. Sampling was performed 63 days after the first vaccine or placebo injection. The sequences come from peripheral blood, collected in a trial of Ad26.COV2.S vaccine versus placebo. This chain uses TRBV9 with TRBJ1-2; D ambiguous. The receptor was derived from a person between 18 and 65 years old who received the Ad26.COV2.S COVID-19 vaccine or a placebo. This CDR3 is CASSVALGGYTF. Here the CDR3 DNA reads TGTGCCAGCAGCGTAGCGCTGGGTGGCTACACCTTC.